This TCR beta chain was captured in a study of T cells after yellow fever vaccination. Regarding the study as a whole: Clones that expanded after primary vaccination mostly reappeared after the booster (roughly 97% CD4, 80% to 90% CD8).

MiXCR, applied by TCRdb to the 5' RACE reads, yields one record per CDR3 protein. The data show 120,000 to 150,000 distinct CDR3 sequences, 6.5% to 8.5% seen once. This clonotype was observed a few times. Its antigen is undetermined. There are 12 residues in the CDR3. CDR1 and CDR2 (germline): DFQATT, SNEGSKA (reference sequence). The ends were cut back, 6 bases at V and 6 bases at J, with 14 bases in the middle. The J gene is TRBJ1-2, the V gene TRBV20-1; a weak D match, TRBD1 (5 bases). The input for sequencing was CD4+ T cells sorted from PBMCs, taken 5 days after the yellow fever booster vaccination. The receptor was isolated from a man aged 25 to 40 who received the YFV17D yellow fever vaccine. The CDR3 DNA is TGCAGTGCCGGCCGTGGGGGAGATGGCTACACCTTC. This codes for CSAGRGGDGYTF.